Below are 20 T cell receptor beta chains sequenced from a single sample in a study of shared clonotypes between healthy human individuals. Method: immunoSEQ multiplex PCR; TCRdb's copy keeps in-frame clones and lacks some. The sample records under 600,000 clones, about 96% being singletons. The sample taken for sequencing was naive CD4+ T cells sorted from blood. Subset in this sample: CD45RA+ positively selected. The receptors stem from a woman younger than 45 in good health.

The genes are TRBV7-3 and TRBJ2-2; D is uncertain. V lost 2 bases to trimming and J lost 4 bases, with 8 bases between them. The CDR3 runs 14 residues. Germline V gene sequence: CDR1 SGHTA, CDR2 FQGTGA. CDR3 residues: CASSLERPTGELFF. The CDR3 coding sequence is TGTGCCAGCAGCTTAGAACGACCCACCGGGGAGCTGTTTTTT.

The chain couples TRBV19 to TRBJ1-5, with D possibly TRBD1 on 5 matching bases. The germline CDR1 and CDR2 sequences are LNHDA and SQIVND (reference sequence). This CDR3 comprises 14 residues. Trimming pared 3 bases from V and 7 bases from J, leaving 13 bases between. The CDR3, as DNA: TGTGCCAGTAGTATTAGTGGGGCCTCACAGCCCCAGCATTTT. Translated: CASSISGASQPQHF.

This chain uses TRBV6-1 with TRBJ2-5; maybe TRBD2 (5 bases). Looked up from germline, CDR1 is MNHNS and CDR2 is SASEGT. V gave up 6 bases and J gave up 1 base, with 9 bases separating them. The CDR3 extends over 13 amino acids. In DNA form, the CDR3 reads TGTGCCAGCAGGCCCGGGATCCAAGAGACCCAGTACTTC. Translating gives CASRPGIQETQYF.

The J gene is TRBJ2-5, the V gene TRBV5-8; 9 nucleotides agree with TRBD1. Germline V CDR1 and CDR2: SGHTS, YDEGEE. Germline trimming cut 4 bases from V and 2 bases from J; bases unmatched to any gene: 9. The CDR3 length is 16 residues. CDR3 amino acids: CASSLGTGRRQETQYF. CDR3 nucleotide sequence: TGTGCCAGCAGCCTGGGGACAGGGAGACGTCAAGAGACCCAGTACTTC.

The chain employs TRBV27 and TRBJ2-5; tentatively, D is TRBD1 (6 bases). The J call may be mistaken, given a closer DNA end match to TRBJ2-7. The germline gives CDR1 MNHEY, CDR2 SMNVEV (reference sequence). The CDR3 is made up of 16 amino acids. The CDR3 sequence: CASSSFLGRGNHEQYF. CDR3 DNA sequence: TGTGCCAGCAGTTCCTTCTTAGGAAGGGGGAACCACGAGCAGTACTTC.

The chain recombines TRBV28 with TRBJ1-5; D is uncertain. V dropped 1 base and J dropped 0 bases, with 10 bases sitting between them. The CDR3 is 16 residues long. Germline lookup yields CDR1 MDHEN and CDR2 SYDVKM. DNA of the CDR3: TGTGCCAGCAGTTTATTGCGCCAGAATAGCAATCAGCCCCAGCATTTT. Its protein is CASSLLRQNSNQPQHF.

To note about this clone: Other nucleotide sequences in the sample specify the same CDR3. V usage is TRBV18 and J usage is TRBJ2-1; no definite D call. The V end was cut by 3 bases, the J end by 0 bases, with 3 bases between. The germline V gene has CDR1 KGHSH and CDR2 LQKENI. The CDR3 is made up of 13 amino acids. The CDR3 region has the DNA TGTGCCAGCTCACCTGGCTCCTACAATGAGCAGTTCTTC. Translating it yields CASSPGSYNEQFF.

This rearrangement joins TRBV30 to TRBJ2-2; D may correspond to TRBD1 or TRBD2 (5 bases each). V was shortened by 4 bases and J by 4 bases, with 16 bases between the two germline ends. The V gene's germline CDR1 is GTSNPN and CDR2 SVGIG (reference sequence). The CDR3 consists of 15 residues. This CDR3 reads CAWKGWDLATGELFF. The DNA of the CDR3 is TGTGCCTGGAAAGGATGGGACCTAGCCACCGGGGAGCTGTTTTTT.

This clone was counted a single time. The chain couples TRBV28 to TRBJ2-7, with no clear D. This CDR3 is 13 amino acids long. Germline CDR1 reads MDHEN; CDR2 reads SYDVKM. V was clipped by 4 bases and J by 7 bases, with 14 bases between them. In DNA form, the CDR3 reads TGTGCCAGCAGTTCCCTCAGGTTAATGGAGCAGTACTTC. Its protein is CASSSLRLMEQYF.

The chain is built from TRBV4-1 and TRBJ1-2; TRBD1 might be the D (5 bases). The CDR3 covers 14 residues. The V gene lost 1 base and the J gene lost 8 bases, with 14 bases spanning the gap. CDR1 and CDR2 (germline): MGHRA, YSYEKL. The CDR3 sequence is CASSQVLWGKGYTF. CDR3 DNA: TGCGCCAGCAGCCAAGTTTTATGGGGGAAGGGCTACACCTTC.

CDR3 nucleotides: TGTGCCAGCTCACCTAGGAACTCCTACACTGAAGCTTTCTTT. It encodes CASSPRNSYTEAFF. The rearrangement links TRBV18 to TRBJ1-1; D is ambiguous. The CDR3 has 14 residues. Germline V gene sequence: CDR1 KGHSH, CDR2 LQKENI. Trimming removed 3 bases from V and 3 bases from J, with 11 bases in between. The full variable domain, in which reference TRBV18 and TRBJ1-1 provide the parts outside the CDR3, is NAGVMQNPRHLVRRRGQEARLRCSPMKGHSHVYWYRQLPEEGLKFMVYLQKENIIDESGMPKERFSAEFPKEGPSILRIQQVVRGDSAAYFCASSPRNSYTEAFFGQGTRLTVV.

The CDR3 coding sequence is TGTGCCAGCAGGGAGGGGGCTGGGGCCAACGTCCTGACTTTC. As protein: CASREGAGANVLTF. This chain connects TRBV6-4 to TRBJ2-6; D could derive from TRBD1 or TRBD2 (6 bases each). The germline CDR1 and CDR2 sequences are MRHNA and SNTAGT. The CDR3 runs to 14 residues. Trimming took 6 bases from V and 2 from J, leaving 8 bases between them.

The rearrangement uses TRBV7-9 and TRBJ2-1, with a weak D call TRBD2 (6 bases). CDR1 SEHNR and CDR2 FQNEAQ come from the germline V gene (reference sequence). The germline V and J ends were trimmed by 5 bases and 6 bases, with 17 bases remaining between them. CDR3 length equals 15 residues. CDR3 region: CASSTRPGLPNEQFF. The CDR3 bases are TGTGCCAGCAGCACACGACCGGGACTCCCCAATGAGCAGTTCTTC. Based on the CDR3 plus reference TRBV7-9 and TRBJ2-1, the full variable domain is DTGVSQNPRHKITKRGQNVTFRCDPISEHNRLYWYRQTLGQGPEFLTYFQNEAQLEKSRLLSDRFSAERPKGSFSTLEIQRTEQGDSAMYLCASSTRPGLPNEQFFGPGTRLTVL.

This clone has more than one count but fewer than ten. The chain joins TRBV5-1 to TRBJ1-1, with D unclear. Deletions cut 0 bases from V and 5 bases from J, with 8 bases between. The germline V gene has CDR1 SGHRS and CDR2 YFSETQ. The CDR3 contains 13 residues. CDR3 in DNA: TGCGCCAGCAGCTTGGTTCGGGAGACTGAAGCTTTCTTT. This codes for CASSLVRETEAFF.

This chain links TRBV2 with TRBJ1-5; 12 bases are shared with TRBD1. With V trimmed by 5 bases and J by 3 bases, 5 bases remained unmatched. This CDR3 is 16 amino acids long. The germline CDR1 and CDR2 sequences are SNHLY and FYNNEI. In DNA, the CDR3 is TGTGCCAGCAGTTCCGGGACAGGGGGCTACAATCAGCCCCAGCATTTT. Amino acid sequence: CASSSGTGGYNQPQHF.

The chain links TRBV7-3 to TRBJ2-1, with TRBD2 matching 13 bases. This CDR3 has 16 amino acids. Per germline, CDR1 SGHTA and CDR2 FQGTGA. Losses at the gene ends were 1 base for V and 10 bases for J; bases not matched to a gene: 7. The DNA of the CDR3 is TGTGCCAGCAGCTTAAGGGGACTAGCGGGACTCAGCGAGCAGTTCTTC. Its translation is CASSLRGLAGLSEQFF.

This chain links TRBV5-1 with TRBJ2-3; D is tentatively TRBD1 or TRBD2 (5 bases each). The CDR3 has 14 residues. CDR1 and CDR2 (germline): SGHRS, YFSETQ. Trimming shortened V by 7 bases and J by 5 bases, and 17 bases separated the two germline ends. The CDR3 region has the DNA TGCGCCAGCCGCCTAGAGGGGCGTGTAGATACGCAGTATTTT. Translating gives CASRLEGRVDTQYF.

This clone was observed a handful of times. The V call is TRBV30, the J call TRBJ1-1; D not resolved. Deletions cut 0 bases from V and 7 bases from J, with 6 bases between. The germline gives CDR1 GTSNPN, CDR2 SVGIG (reference sequence). The CDR3 has 11 amino acids. CDR3 nucleotide sequence: TGTGCCTGGAGTGTACAGCTTGAAGCTTTCTTT. This translates into CAWSVQLEAFF.

The chain combines TRBV11-1 with TRBJ2-2; TRBD2 matches at 7 bases. J gave up 4 bases and V 6 bases, and 11 bases lay outside the gene matches. The length of the CDR3 is 16 residues. Germline V gene sequence: CDR1 SGHAT, CDR2 FQDESV (reference sequence). CDR3 loop: CASSYGLDGGTGELFF. The CDR3 DNA follows: TGTGCCAGCAGTTACGGACTAGATGGAGGCACCGGGGAGCTGTTTTTT.

The chain employs TRBV29-1 and TRBJ2-7; possible D gene TRBD1, 6 bases. The CDR3 has 13 amino acids. V lost 7 bases and J lost 5, with 18 bases in between. Germline V gene sequence: CDR1 SQVTM, CDR2 ANQGSEA. The CDR3 DNA reads TGCAGCGCGACCAGGGGTAATCCCCACGAGCAGTACTTC. Protein product: CSATRGNPHEQYF.